Below, 22 T cell receptor beta chains from the same sample are listed, as sequenced in a study of blood T cell repertoires in COVID-19. Clones were read by immunoSEQ multiplex PCR, and TCRdb kept only the in-frame ones, dropping some. The repertoire includes some 400,000 clones, 87% of them detected once, and about 2.3% sits in the top ten. The material sequenced was peripheral blood. These receptors came from a woman in her sixties with COVID-19, enrolled during active disease.

This clone was seen more than once but under ten times. One end of the junction does not line up with germline, which may come from a read error. The chain employs TRBV7-7 and TRBJ2-1, with D perhaps TRBD2 (7 bases). Germline CDR1 reads SSHAT; CDR2 reads FNYEAQ (reference sequence). This CDR3 contains 17 residues. The DNA of the CDR3 is TGTGCTAGCAGCTTAAATGAGGGGGGGCCGATTCCGGCTGAGCAGTTCTTC. Protein sequence: CASSLNEGGPIPAEQFF.

The chain carries TRBV10-3 and TRBJ1-1; 7 bases line up with TRBD1. CDR3 size: 14 residues. Unmatched junction bases numbered 3, after V lost 2 bases and J lost 3 bases. Germline-derived CDR1 and CDR2 are ENHRY and SYGVKD. CDR3 in amino acids: CAISERQGHTEAFF. CDR3 coding DNA: TGTGCCATCAGTGAGCGACAGGGCCACACTGAAGCTTTCTTT.

Comments on this clone: Other DNA sequences in the same sample also yield this CDR3. This chain joins TRBV12-3 or TRBV12-4 and TRBJ1-5; D uncertain. This CDR3 has 12 residues. V lost 6 bases, J lost 4 bases, and 7 bases lay in between. The CDR3 nucleotides are TGTGCCAGCAGAGGAGGGAATCAGCCCCAGCATTTT. Residues: CASRGGNQPQHF.

The rearrangement joins TRBV30 to TRBJ1-6; 7 bases are a match to TRBD1. This CDR3 has 13 amino acids. From germline, CDR1 is GTSNPN and CDR2 SVGIG (reference sequence). J lost 7 bases, V lost 5 bases, and 5 bases had no gene match. CDR3 DNA sequence: TGTGCCTGGGGGTTACAGGGGAATTCACCCCTCCACTTT. It is translated as CAWGLQGNSPLHF.

The chain has TRBV5-1 and TRBJ1-2; 9 bases line up with TRBD1. After removal of 1 base from V and 8 bases from J, the junction contained 6 bases not matched to a gene. Germline CDR1 is SGHRS and CDR2 is YFSETQ. The CDR3 spans 14 residues. CDR3 residues: CASSLTTGGGGYTF. The CDR3 DNA sequence: TGCGCCAGCAGCTTGACCACAGGGGGCGGGGGCTACACCTTC.

V usage is TRBV7-6 and J usage is TRBJ2-2; 7 bases match TRBD1. The J segment lost 0 bases and the V segment lost 5 bases, leaving 6 bases of the junction unmatched. CDR3 length equals 16 residues. Germline values: CDR1 SGHVS, CDR2 FNYEAQ. The CDR3 DNA follows: TGTGCCAGCAGCGTAGGACAGGCGGCGAACACCGGGGAGCTGTTTTTT. As protein: CASSVGQAANTGELFF.

The chain couples TRBV11-2 to TRBJ1-2, with 7 nucleotides matching TRBD1. This CDR3 contains 13 residues. Germline assignment: CDR1 SGHAT and CDR2 FQNNGV. The ends lost 6 bases at V and 6 bases at J; junction bases unmatched: 7. Here the CDR3 reads CASRPQTGHGYTF. The CDR3 DNA reads as TGTGCCAGCAGGCCCCAGACAGGGCATGGCTACACCTTC.

Only a few counts were recorded for this clone. Germline is not matched at one junction end, which may reflect a read error. The chain employs TRBV6-1 and TRBJ2-5; TRBD2 matches 8 bases. This CDR3 comprises 17 residues. Germline V gene lookup returns CDR1 MNHNS and CDR2 SASEGT. The CDR3 nucleotides are TGTGCCAGCAGTGAAAGTGTCGGGGGGGCCGGACAAGGGACCCAGTACTTC. Encoded protein: CASSESVGGAGQGTQYF.

The CDR3 loop reads CASSKRQGDRETQYF. The CDR3 DNA reads TGTGCCAGCAGCAAGAGACAGGGTGACAGGGAGACCCAGTACTTC. V gene TRBV4-2 combines with J gene TRBJ2-5, with 7 nucleotides matching TRBD1. The junction had 11 bases not matched to a gene; V was cut back by 5 bases and J by 5 bases. CDR3 length: 15 residues. Germline-derived CDR1 and CDR2 are LGHNA and YNFKEQ.

Here the CDR3 DNA reads TGTGCCTGGAGCGGGACAGGGCTTGAGACCCAGTACTTC. Protein product: CAWSGTGLETQYF. V gene TRBV30 combines with J gene TRBJ2-5; 9 nucleotides line up with TRBD1. J was trimmed by 5 bases and V by 3 bases; bases with no gene match: 4. The CDR3 extends over 13 amino acids. Germline CDR1 is GTSNPN and CDR2 is SVGIG (reference sequence). Variable domain in full (rest from reference TRBV30 and TRBJ2-5): SQTIHQWPATLVQPVGSPLSLECTVEGTSNPNLYWYRQAAGRGLQLLFYSVGIGQISSEVPQNLSASRPQDRQFILSSKKLLLSDSGFYLCAWSGTGLETQYFGPGTRLLVL.

The chain has TRBV18 and TRBJ1-3, with unresolved D. This CDR3 contains 17 residues. Trimming took 1 base from V and 0 from J, leaving 13 bases between them. Germline CDR1 reads KGHSH; CDR2 reads LQKENI. The CDR3 sequence is CASSPQIGKLSGNTIYF. The CDR3, as DNA: TGTGCCAGCTCACCACAAATCGGTAAACTCTCTGGAAACACCATATATTTT.

This chain links TRBV7-9 with TRBJ1-2; 8 nucleotides match TRBD1. Germline CDR1 SEHNR, CDR2 FQNEAQ (reference sequence). V gave up 6 bases and J gave up 4 bases; unmatched junction bases: 4. The CDR3 extends over 13 amino acids. Written as DNA, the CDR3 is TGTGCCAGCAGTATACAGGGGGGCTATGGCTACACCTTC. It yields the protein CASSIQGGYGYTF. The variable domain in full, completed from reference TRBV7-9 and TRBJ1-2, reads DTGVSQNPRHKITKRGQNVTFRCDPISEHNRLYWYRQTLGQGPEFLTYFQNEAQLEKSRLLSDRFSAERPKGSFSTLEIQRTEQGDSAMYLCASSIQGGYGYTFGSGTRLTVV.

The chain carries TRBV5-5 and TRBJ2-1; D may be TRBD2 (5 bases). This CDR3 region has 14 residues. V was cut by 0 bases and J by 10 bases, with 14 bases left in between. Looked up from germline, CDR1 is SGHKS and CDR2 is YYEKEE (reference sequence). The CDR3: CASSLGTTGREQFF. In nucleotides, the CDR3 is TGTGCCAGCAGCTTGGGCACTACGGGAAGGGAGCAGTTCTTC.

As to this clone: Additional DNA sequences in this sample encode the identical CDR3. V usage is TRBV6-5 and J usage is TRBJ1-4, with a tentative D call TRBD1 (5 bases). With 6 bases removed from V and 8 bases from J, the gap between germline ends came to 13 bases. Looked up from germline, CDR1 is MNHEY and CDR2 is SVGAGI. The CDR3 is 13 residues long. CDR3 nucleotide sequence: TGTGCCAGCAGGCGCGGGGGTAGGGAAAAACTGTTTTTT. This gives the protein CASRRGGREKLFF.

This clone was seen a few times. The chain uses TRBV5-1 and TRBJ1-4; 7 positions match TRBD1. V shed 4 bases and J 3 bases; nucleotides not matched to a gene: 3. The CDR3 length is 14 residues. Germline assignment: CDR1 SGHRS and CDR2 YFSETQ. The CDR3 region is CASSPGQSNEKLFF. CDR3 in DNA: TGCGCCAGCAGCCCGGGACAGTCTAATGAAAAACTGTTTTTT.

The V and J genes are TRBV21-1 and TRBJ1-1; whether TRBD1, the table's D call, matches the DNA was not checked. TRBV21-1 is deemed a pseudogene. The CDR3 runs 15 residues. CDR3 DNA: TGTGCCAGCAGCGGGTGGACAGGGGAGACCACTGAAGCTTTCTTT. Encoded protein: CASSGWTGETTEAFF.

V and J are TRBV16 and TRBJ1-2, with 7 positions matching TRBD1. This CDR3 has 14 amino acids. Germline values: CDR1 KGHSY, CDR2 FQNENV. V shed 3 bases, J shed 4 bases, and the junction held 5 bases outside the gene matches. This CDR3 reads CASSQSGQIYGYTF. As DNA, the CDR3 is TGTGCCAGCAGCCAGTCGGGACAGATCTATGGCTACACCTTC.

The chain carries TRBV19 and TRBJ1-5, with a tentative D call TRBD1 (5 bases). V shed 7 bases and J shed 3 bases, with 16 bases lying between them. The CDR3 runs to 15 residues. Germline assignment: CDR1 LNHDA and CDR2 SQIVND (reference sequence). The CDR3 DNA follows: TGTGCCAGTAACGGGTATAGGGGCTACAATCAGCCCCAGCATTTT. Protein product: CASNGYRGYNQPQHF.

CDR3 nucleotides: TGTGCCAGCACAGTAAGTGTTGGAAACACCATATATTTT. Its translation: CASTVSVGNTIYF. V gene TRBV2 combines with J gene TRBJ1-3; D remains ambiguous. The CDR3 has 13 residues. From germline, CDR1 is SNHLY and CDR2 FYNNEI. Trimming stripped 7 bases from V and 3 bases from J, with 10 bases between. Drawing the rest from reference TRBV2 and TRBJ1-3, the complete variable domain is EPEVTQTPSHQVTQMGQEVILRCVPISNHLYFYWYRQILGQKVEFLVSFYNNEISEKSEIFDDQFSVERPDGSNFTLKIRSTKLEDSAMYFCASTVSVGNTIYFGEGSWLTVV.

The chain links TRBV18 to TRBJ2-2; D perhaps matches TRBD2 (6 bases). The V and J ends lost 3 bases and 4 bases respectively, with 12 bases between them. Germline V gene sequence: CDR1 KGHSH, CDR2 LQKENI. The CDR3 covers 15 residues. The CDR3 coding sequence is TGTGCCAGCTCACCCCTCGGGACTTTCACCGGGGAGCTGTTTTTT. Translated, it gives CASSPLGTFTGELFF.

The chain links TRBV7-9 to TRBJ2-2; 7 bases agree with TRBD1. This CDR3 region has 15 residues. Germline CDR1 and CDR2: SEHNR and FQNEAQ (reference sequence). Unmatched junction bases numbered 3, after V lost 4 bases and J lost 1 base. The CDR3 sequence is CASSSGQKNTGELFF. CDR3 sequence (DNA): TGTGCCAGCAGCTCGGGACAGAAGAACACCGGGGAGCTGTTTTTT.

The chain employs TRBV2 and TRBJ2-2, with D possibly being TRBD2 (7 bases). V lost 2 bases and J lost 0, with 13 bases in between. The CDR3 length is 17 residues. Germline V gene sequence: CDR1 SNHLY, CDR2 FYNNEI. CDR3 sequence: CASSEPSGGSNTGELFF. In DNA form, the CDR3 reads TGTGCCAGCAGTGAACCGTCGGGGGGCTCGAACACCGGGGAGCTGTTTTTT.